These 9 T cell receptor beta chains were sequenced from one sample in a study of blood T cell repertoires in COVID-19. This table comes from immunoSEQ multiplex PCR, and its TCRdb copy is limited to in-frame clones, with some not included. The sample yields fewer than 400,000 clones, 83% seen once. Sequencing used peripheral blood. The receptor set was obtained from a man aged 25 to 40 with active or convalescent COVID-19.

This clone was observed a single time. J is TRBJ2-3 and V is TRBV9; TRBD1 agrees at 7 bases. The germline gives CDR1 SGDLS, CDR2 YYNGEE. V gave up 2 bases and J gave up 2 bases; unmatched junction bases: 5. The CDR3 sequence is 15 residues long. This chain's CDR3 is CASSVGTAYTDTQYF. The CDR3 nucleotides read TGTGCCAGCAGCGTTGGGACAGCCTACACAGATACGCAGTATTTT.

This chain links TRBV5-1 with TRBJ2-7; the match to TRBD2 covers 15 bases. Per germline, CDR1 SGHRS and CDR2 YFSETQ. This CDR3 contains 18 residues. The V and J ends lost 4 bases and 0 bases, in that order; junction bases with no gene match: 8. The CDR3 region is CASSPRTSGGGFSYEQYF. The CDR3 bases are TGCGCCAGCAGCCCAAGGACTAGCGGGGGGGGTTTCTCCTACGAGCAGTACTTC.

The rearrangement uses TRBV2 and TRBJ2-3; possibly TRBD2 for D (6 bases). The CDR3 runs to 14 residues. V was cut by 3 bases and J by 4 bases, with 11 bases left in between. CDR1 is SNHLY and CDR2 is FYNNEI in the germline V gene. The DNA for the CDR3 is TGTGCCAGCAGTGACTTGCGGGGACCAGATACGCAGTATTTT. Translating gives CASSDLRGPDTQYF. Full variable domain (missing parts from reference TRBV2 and TRBJ2-3): EPEVTQTPSHQVTQMGQEVILRCVPISNHLYFYWYRQILGQKVEFLVSFYNNEISEKSEIFDDQFSVERPDGSNFTLKIRSTKLEDSAMYFCASSDLRGPDTQYFGPGTRLTVL.

V gene TRBV4-3 combines with J gene TRBJ2-3; no firm D call. The CDR3 extends over 14 amino acids. CDR1 and CDR2 from the germline V gene are LGHNA and YSLEER. The V end was cut by 3 bases, the J end by 6 bases, with 13 bases between. CDR3 in amino acids: CASSHETAFDTQYF. Here the CDR3 DNA reads TGCGCCAGCAGCCATGAGACTGCTTTCGATACGCAGTATTTT.

The V gene is TRBV7-3, the J gene TRBJ2-1; D gene uncertain. The CDR3 has 16 residues. Per germline, CDR1 SGHTA and CDR2 FQGTGA. Trimming shortened V by 2 bases and J by 2 bases, and 13 bases separated the two germline ends. CDR3 region: CASSLYKAGTYNEQFF. CDR3 in DNA: TGTGCCAGCAGCTTATATAAGGCAGGAACCTACAATGAGCAGTTCTTC.

The chain employs TRBV5-6 and TRBJ2-7, with TRBD2 as a possible D gene (5 bases). This CDR3 comprises 12 residues. The germline V gene has CDR1 SGHDT and CDR2 YYEEEE. The V end was cut by 0 bases, the J end by 6 bases, with 7 bases between. Written as DNA, the CDR3 is TGTGCCAGCAGCTTGGCGGGGTTCGAGCAGTACTTC. Translated: CASSLAGFEQYF.

CDR3 DNA: TGTGCCAGCAGGGTGACTAGTTACGAGCAGTACTTC. Protein sequence: CASRVTSYEQYF. This chain joins TRBV28 and TRBJ2-7, with D possibly TRBD2 on 6 matching bases. V was cut by 6 bases and J by 4 bases, with 10 bases left in between. Germline lookup yields CDR1 MDHEN and CDR2 SYDVKM. CDR3 length equals 12 residues.

The chain uses TRBV5-1 and TRBJ1-1, with 10 bases aligning to TRBD1. Germline trimming cut 4 bases from V and 3 bases from J; bases unmatched to any gene: 3. Germline V lookup: CDR1 SGHRS, CDR2 YFSETQ. The CDR3 is 14 residues long. This CDR3 reads CASSDRGPDTEAFF. CDR3 nucleotides: TGCGCCAGCAGCGACAGGGGGCCGGACACTGAAGCTTTCTTT. Together with reference TRBV5-1 and TRBJ1-1, the CDR3 gives the full variable domain: KAGVTQTPRYLIKTRGQQVTLSCSPISGHRSVSWYQQTPGQGLQFLFEYFSETQRNKGNFPGRFSGRQFSNSRSEMNVSTLELGDSALYLCASSDRGPDTEAFFGQGTRLTVV.

The chain recombines TRBV19 with TRBJ2-7, with 7 bases that match TRBD1. Germline V gives CDR1 LNHDA, CDR2 SQIVND (reference sequence). The CDR3 has 13 amino acids. V was clipped by 3 bases and J by 6 bases; unmatched bases: 5. The CDR3 nucleotides read TGTGCCAGTAGTATCTCGGGGACAGCCGAGCAGTACTTC. Protein product: CASSISGTAEQYF.